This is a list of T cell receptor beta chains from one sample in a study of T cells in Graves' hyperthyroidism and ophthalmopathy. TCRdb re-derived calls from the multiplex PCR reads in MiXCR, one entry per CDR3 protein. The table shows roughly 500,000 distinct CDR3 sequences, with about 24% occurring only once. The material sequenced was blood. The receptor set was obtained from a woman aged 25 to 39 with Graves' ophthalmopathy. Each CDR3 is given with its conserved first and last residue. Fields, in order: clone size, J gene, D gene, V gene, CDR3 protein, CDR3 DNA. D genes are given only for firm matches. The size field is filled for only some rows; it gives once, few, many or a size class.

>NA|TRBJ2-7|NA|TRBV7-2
CASSLATITYEQYF
TGTGCCAGCAGCTTAGCGACAATCACCTACGAGCAGTACTTC
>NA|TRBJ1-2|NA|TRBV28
CASSFSPAGYTF
TGTGCCAGCAGTTTTTCTCCGGCGGGCTACACCTTC
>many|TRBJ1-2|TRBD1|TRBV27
CASSPRGQFYGYTF
TGTGCCAGCAGCCCACGGGGACAGTTCTATGGCTACACCTTC
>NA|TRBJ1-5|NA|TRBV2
CASTPGTREQPQHF
TGTGCCAGCACCCCCGGGACCAGAGAACAGCCCCAGCATTTT
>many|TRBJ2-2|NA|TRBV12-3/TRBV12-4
CASSSGQQTGELFF
TGTGCCAGCAGTTCAGGGCAGCAGACCGGGGAGCTGTTTTTT
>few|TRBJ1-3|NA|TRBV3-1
CASSPRLGSGNTIYF
TGTGCCAGCAGCCCTCGACTGGGCTCCGGAAACACCATATATTTT
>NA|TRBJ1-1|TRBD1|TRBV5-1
CASAQGALYPNTEAFF
TGCGCCAGCGCTCAGGGGGCGTTATACCCGAACACTGAAGCTTTCTTT
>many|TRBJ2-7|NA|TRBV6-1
CASSRRTVYEQYF
TGTGCCAGCAGCCGTCGGACGGTCTACGAGCAGTACTTC
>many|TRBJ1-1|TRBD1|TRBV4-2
CASSYVTGGATEAFF
TGTGCCAGCAGCTACGTTACAGGGGGGGCCACTGAAGCTTTCTTT
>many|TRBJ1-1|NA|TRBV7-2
CASSLGVGGTEAFF
TGTGCCAGCAGCTTAGGGGTGGGGGGGACTGAAGCTTTCTTT
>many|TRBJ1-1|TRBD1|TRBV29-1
CSMTGLGTEAFF
TGCAGCATGACAGGGTTGGGCACTGAAGCTTTCTTT
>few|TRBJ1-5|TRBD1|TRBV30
CAWSTRTGGNQPQHF
TGTGCCTGGAGTACCCGGACAGGGGGCAATCAGCCCCAGCATTTT
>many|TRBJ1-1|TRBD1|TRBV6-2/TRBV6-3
CASTWTGQNTEAFF
TGTGCCAGCACCTGGACAGGACAGAACACTGAAGCTTTCTTT
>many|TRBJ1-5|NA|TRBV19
CASSIVTDSQPQHF
TGTGCCAGTAGTATTGTGACAGATAGTCAGCCCCAGCATTTT
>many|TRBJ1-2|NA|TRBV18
CASSPPGAVYGYTF
TGTGCCAGCTCACCACCGGGGGCTGTCTATGGCTACACCTTC
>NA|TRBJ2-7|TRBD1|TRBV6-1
CASSQDRGHGEQYF
TGTGCCAGCAGCCAGGACAGGGGGCACGGCGAGCAGTACTTC
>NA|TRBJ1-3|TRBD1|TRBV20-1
CSALRQGGGNTIYF
TGCAGTGCTCTGCGACAGGGAGGGGGAAACACCATATATTTT
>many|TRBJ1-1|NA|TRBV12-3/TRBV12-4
CASSDRTPDEAFF
TGTGCCAGCAGTGACCGGACACCTGATGAAGCTTTCTTT
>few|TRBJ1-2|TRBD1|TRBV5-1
CASSPLVQGNYGYTF
TGCGCCAGCAGTCCCCTAGTACAGGGGAACTATGGCTACACCTTC
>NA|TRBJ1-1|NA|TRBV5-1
CASSLSIGTEAFF
TGCGCCAGCAGCTTATCAATTGGGACTGAAGCTTTCTTT
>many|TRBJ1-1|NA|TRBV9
CASSLESGVTEAFF
TGTGCCAGCAGCTTGGAGTCGGGCGTCACTGAAGCTTTCTTT
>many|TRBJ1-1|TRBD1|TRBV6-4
CASSPFVPGQGVKDTEAFF
TGTGCCAGCAGTCCCTTCGTTCCGGGACAGGGGGTTAAGGACACTGAAGCTTTCTTT
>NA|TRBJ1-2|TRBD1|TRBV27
CASSPYPGTGDYYGYTF
TGTGCCAGCAGTCCGTACCCCGGGACAGGTGACTACTATGGCTACACCTTC
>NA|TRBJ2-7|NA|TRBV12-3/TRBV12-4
CASSLSRGRPYEQYF
TGTGCCAGCAGTTTATCAAGGGGAAGGCCTTACGAGCAGTACTTC